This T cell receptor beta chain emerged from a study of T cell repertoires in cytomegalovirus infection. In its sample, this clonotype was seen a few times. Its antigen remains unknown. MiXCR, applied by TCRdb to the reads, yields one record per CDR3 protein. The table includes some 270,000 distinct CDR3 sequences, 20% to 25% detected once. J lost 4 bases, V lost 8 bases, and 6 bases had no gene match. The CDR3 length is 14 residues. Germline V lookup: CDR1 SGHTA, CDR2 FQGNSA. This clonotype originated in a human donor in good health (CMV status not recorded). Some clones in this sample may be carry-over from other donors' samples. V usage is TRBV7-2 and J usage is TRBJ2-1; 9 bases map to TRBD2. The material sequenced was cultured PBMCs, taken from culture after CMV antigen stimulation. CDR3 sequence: CASRGREGYNEQFF. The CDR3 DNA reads TGTGCCAGCCGGGGGCGGGAGGGTTACAATGAGCAGTTCTTC.